The 32 T cell receptor beta chains presented below share a single source sample, sequenced in a study of T cells in Graves' hyperthyroidism and ophthalmopathy. RNA transcripts gave rise to amplified TCR beta CDR3 regions. TCR CDR3 underwent first-round RT-PCR with the HTBI primer set. One entry per CDR3 protein, called by TCRdb with MiXCR from the multiplex PCR reads. The data hold under 350,000 distinct CDR3 sequences, with 15% to 20% observed a single time. The specimen sequenced was blood. The receptors shown here come from a woman aged 45-60 years with Graves' hyperthyroidism.

This sequence joins TRBV20-1 and TRBJ2-5; possible D gene TRBD1, 5 bases. Per the germline V gene, CDR1 is DFQATT and CDR2 is SNEGSKA (reference sequence). Trimming left V 5 bases short and J 3 bases short, with 10 bases between. The length of the CDR3 is 12 residues. CDR3 nucleotide sequence: TGCAGTGCTCTGACAGCCAAAGAGACCCAGTACTTC. It is translated as CSALTAKETQYF.

The chain couples TRBV14 to TRBJ2-1; 13 bases line up with TRBD2. V shed 4 bases and J 2 bases; nucleotides not matched to a gene: 8. This CDR3 is 18 amino acids long. CDR1 and CDR2 from the germline V gene are SGHDN and FVKESK. The DNA of the CDR3 is TGTGCCAGCAGCCCTCGGACTAGCGGGAGTTTAACCTACAATGAGCAGTTCTTC. Its protein is CASSPRTSGSLTYNEQFF.

This clonotype was counted a few times. The V gene is TRBV7-2, the J gene TRBJ2-2, with D perhaps TRBD1 or TRBD2 (7 bases each). The V end was cut by 2 bases, the J end by 6 bases, with 10 bases between. In germline, CDR1 is SGHTA, CDR2 FQGNSA. This CDR3 is built from 14 residues. Written as DNA, the CDR3 is TGTGCCAGCAGCTTACAGGGGGGGTCCGGGGAGCTGTTTTTT. Translated: CASSLQGGSGELFF.

Worth noting for this clonotype: Possible read error: a much larger clone is one base away. J is TRBJ2-5 and V is TRBV20-1; 8 positions match TRBD2. In germline, CDR1 is DFQATT, CDR2 SNEGSKA (reference sequence). The CDR3 totals 13 residues. The DNA for the CDR3 is TGCAGTGCTCCGGGACTAGACCAAGGGACCCAGTACTTC. Translation gives CSAPGLDQGTQYF.

The chain employs TRBV7-9 and TRBJ1-1, with D possibly matching TRBD1 (6 bases). Germline V gene data show CDR1 as SEHNR and CDR2 as FQNEAQ (reference sequence). Trimming pared 5 bases from V and 0 bases from J, leaving 13 bases between. The CDR3 sequence is 15 residues long. The CDR3 region is CASSDTGQLNTEAFF. CDR3 nucleotides: TGTGCCAGCAGCGATACAGGGCAACTGAACACTGAAGCTTTCTTT. Full variable domain (outside the CDR3, taken from reference TRBV7-9 and TRBJ1-1): DTGVSQNPRHKITKRGQNVTFRCDPISEHNRLYWYRQTLGQGPEFLTYFQNEAQLEKSRLLSDRFSAERPKGSFSTLEIQRTEQGDSAMYLCASSDTGQLNTEAFFGQGTRLTVV.

The V gene is TRBV6-1, the J gene TRBJ1-4, with 9 bases lining up with TRBD1. V lost 6 bases, J lost 8 bases, and 7 bases stayed unmatched. The CDR3 has 14 residues. Germline V gives CDR1 MNHNS, CDR2 SASEGT. CDR3 protein: CASRQQGAEEKLFF. The CDR3 DNA reads as TGTGCCAGCAGGCAACAGGGGGCGGAGGAAAAACTGTTTTTT.

The genes are TRBV24-1 and TRBJ2-1, with TRBD2 matching over 15 bases. The germline V gene has CDR1 KGHDR and CDR2 SFDVKD. This CDR3 contains 16 residues. J lost 6 bases, V lost 3 bases, and 2 bases had no gene match. This chain's CDR3 is CATSDVGLAGGNEQFF. As DNA, the CDR3 is TGTGCCACCAGTGATGTGGGACTAGCGGGAGGCAATGAGCAGTTCTTC.

There are a few counts of this clonotype. The rearrangement links TRBV11-2 to TRBJ1-3; no reliable D call. The CDR3 loop spans 12 amino acids. Germline V gene data show CDR1 as SGHAT and CDR2 as FQNNGV. The ends were cut back, 7 bases at V and 7 bases at J, with 11 bases in the middle. The CDR3 reads CASKGWSNTIYF. The CDR3 bases are TGTGCCAGCAAGGGTTGGAGCAACACCATATATTTT.

V gene TRBV7-6 combines with J gene TRBJ2-7; no definite D call. Germline values: CDR1 SGHVS, CDR2 FNYEAQ. Trimming stripped 6 bases from V and 1 base from J, with 19 bases between. CDR3 length: 16 amino acids. CDR3 sequence (DNA): TGTGCCAGCAGTCCCGGACGGGTAGGAAGTTCCTACGAGCAGTACGTC. This translates into CASSPGRVGSSYEQYV.

Ten or more counts support this clonotype. The gene calls are TRBV13 and TRBJ2-1; D is unclear. Per germline, CDR1 PRHDT and CDR2 FYEKMQ (reference sequence). The CDR3 sequence is 15 residues long. V lost 5 bases, J lost 6 bases, and 17 bases lay in between. The CDR3 DNA sequence: TGTGCCAGCAGCCCGTTCGGGCCCCCGGCCAATGAGCAGTTCTTC. Its protein product is CASSPFGPPANEQFF.

There are many counts of this clonotype. The gene calls are TRBV6-1 and TRBJ1-2; D remains ambiguous. The ends were cut back, 7 bases at V and 4 bases at J, with 25 bases in the middle. The germline gives CDR1 MNHNS, CDR2 SASEGT. The CDR3 length is 17 residues. The CDR3 loop is CASIEARWQSSLYGYTF. DNA for the CDR3: TGTGCCAGCATCGAAGCCCGGTGGCAGTCTTCGCTCTATGGCTACACCTTC.

This clonotype was counted many times. The chain couples TRBV2 to TRBJ2-3; maybe TRBD2 (7 bases). Between the trimmed V and J ends, which lost 3 bases and 1 base, there was a span of 11 bases. The CDR3 consists of 15 residues. From germline, CDR1 is SNHLY and CDR2 FYNNEI. The DNA of the CDR3 is TGTGCCAGCAGTGAGGCGGGGGCAGGCACAGATACGCAGTATTTT. This gives the protein CASSEAGAGTDTQYF.

This clonotype came up many times. V and J are TRBV5-1 and TRBJ2-3; 7 bases align to TRBD1. The CDR3 sequence is 15 residues long. The V gene's germline CDR1 is SGHRS and CDR2 YFSETQ. Trimming cost V 4 bases and J 0 bases; bases outside gene matches: 5. The CDR3 DNA sequence: TGCGCCAGCAGCCTCGAGACAGGGAGCACAGATACGCAGTATTTT. Amino acids: CASSLETGSTDTQYF.

This clonotype was seen a handful of times. The chain recombines TRBV4-2 with TRBJ1-1; no reliable D call. The CDR3 is 12 residues long. Germline V CDR1 and CDR2: LGHNA, YNFKEQ. V lost 4 bases to trimming and J lost 11 bases, with 14 bases between them. CDR3 coding DNA: TGTGCCAGCAGCCGAGCAGGCTCCGGGGCTTTCTTT. Translating it yields CASSRAGSGAFF.

The chain combines TRBV11-2 with TRBJ2-2; 7 bases align to TRBD1. This CDR3 is built from 15 residues. V was clipped by 8 bases and J by 5 bases; unmatched bases: 11. Germline values: CDR1 SGHAT, CDR2 FQNNGV. Here the CDR3 DNA reads TGTGCCAGCGAGACCGACAGGGTCCGGACCGGGGAGCTGTTTTTT. Translating it yields CASETDRVRTGELFF.

This clonotype was picked up many times. The CDR3 reads CASRSPGQAPYWAFF. CDR3 coding DNA: TGTGCCAGCAGGTCACCGGGACAGGCTCCTTACTGGGCTTTCTTT. This chain connects TRBV28 to TRBJ1-1, with 8 positions matching TRBD1. The CDR3 has 15 amino acids. V lost 6 bases, J lost 11 bases, and 17 bases stayed unmatched. Germline values: CDR1 MDHEN, CDR2 SYDVKM.

This clonotype has a single count. V and J are TRBV6-5 and TRBJ2-4, with 9 bases identical to TRBD2. CDR1 and CDR2 (germline): MNHEY, SVGAGI. Germline trimming cut 6 bases from V and 5 bases from J; bases unmatched to any gene: 8. The CDR3 runs 15 residues. This chain's CDR3 is CASRLLAGVENIQYF. CDR3 sequence (DNA): TGTGCCAGCAGGTTATTAGCGGGAGTCGAAAACATTCAGTACTTC.

Ten or more counts support this clonotype. The chain links TRBV7-2 to TRBJ2-7; 8 bases are a match to TRBD2. The CDR3 is 15 amino acids. V lost 6 bases and J lost 5; bases outside the gene matches: 12. CDR1 is SGHTA and CDR2 is FQGNSA in the germline V gene. Here the CDR3 DNA reads TGTGCCAGCAGACTGAACCCGGGACTAGTTCACGAGCAGTACTTC. Encoded protein: CASRLNPGLVHEQYF.

This CDR3 reads CASSLDLARGSYEQYF. CDR3 coding DNA: TGTGCCAGCAGCTTGGACCTGGCCAGGGGGAGCTACGAGCAGTACTTC. This chain connects TRBV5-5 to TRBJ2-7, with 7 bases matching TRBD1. V dropped 0 bases and J dropped 3; count of bases not matched to a gene: 9. Germline CDR1 and CDR2: SGHKS and YYEKEE (reference sequence). The CDR3 is 16 amino acids.

This clonotype was found many times. CDR3 amino acids: CASSRTGSSYEQYF. The CDR3 DNA sequence: TGTGCCAGCAGCCGGACAGGGAGCTCCTACGAGCAGTACTTC. This chain connects TRBV7-9 to TRBJ2-7; 8 nucleotides align to TRBD1. The germline V gene encodes CDR1 SEHNR and CDR2 FQNEAQ (reference sequence). J gave up 0 bases and V 5 bases, and 3 bases lay outside the gene matches. The CDR3 loop spans 14 amino acids.

This clonotype came up many times. The rearrangement uses TRBV13 and TRBJ1-2; 7 bases match TRBD1. Germline CDR1 PRHDT, CDR2 FYEKMQ (reference sequence). The CDR3 has 17 amino acids. The V gene end was trimmed by 5 bases and the J gene end by 4 bases; junction bases not matched to a gene: 16. CDR3 loop: CASSERRTGQRLYGYTF. The CDR3 bases are TGTGCCAGCAGCGAAAGACGGACGGGACAGCGCCTCTATGGCTACACCTTC. Combining the CDR3 with reference TRBV13 and TRBJ1-2 gives the whole variable domain AAGVIQSPRHLIKEKRETATLKCYPIPRHDTVYWYQQGPGQDPQFLISFYEKMQSDKGSIPDRFSAQQFSDYHSELNMSSLELGDSALYFCASSERRTGQRLYGYTFGSGTRLTVV.

Notes on this clonotype: Being one base from a much bigger clone, this may be a read error. V usage is TRBV30 and J usage is TRBJ2-1, with D perhaps TRBD1 (6 bases). Trimming left V 6 bases short and J 10 bases short, with 16 bases between. CDR1 and CDR2 (germline): GTSNPN, SVGIG (reference sequence). CDR3 length: 12 amino acids. CDR3 sequence (DNA): TGTGCCTGTGCCGAACAGGGAATCGAGCAGTTCTTC. This gives the protein CACAEQGIEQFF.

The chain couples TRBV20-1 to TRBJ2-1; 11 nucleotides match TRBD2. From germline, CDR1 is DFQATT and CDR2 SNEGSKA (reference sequence). The J segment lost 5 bases and the V segment lost 6 bases, leaving 12 bases of the junction unmatched. The length of the CDR3 is 16 residues. CDR3 protein: CSARIAGGRRDNEQFF. The CDR3 DNA sequence: TGCAGTGCGAGAATAGCGGGGGGGCGTCGGGACAATGAGCAGTTCTTC.

The chain recombines TRBV12-3 or TRBV12-4 with TRBJ2-1, with no clear D. The CDR3 is made up of 15 amino acids. The V and J ends lost 3 bases and 7 bases respectively, with 16 bases between them. In DNA, the CDR3 is TGTGCCAGCAGTTTTAGGCGGCGCGCGTTGAATGAGCAGTTCTTC. Its protein product is CASSFRRRALNEQFF.

The sample holds many counts of this clonotype. The chain links TRBV3-1 to TRBJ2-5; the match to TRBD1 covers 8 bases. The CDR3 loop spans 16 amino acids. V shed 4 bases, J shed 4 bases, and the junction held 11 bases outside the gene matches. Germline CDR1 LGHDT, CDR2 YNNKEL (reference sequence). The CDR3 here is CASSRIGQGVVETQYF. DNA for the CDR3: TGTGCCAGCAGCCGAATCGGACAGGGTGTGGTAGAGACCCAGTACTTC.

This clonotype has a handful of counts. A much larger clone is a single base away; this may be a read error. CDR3 loop: CASISRLAVSTDTQYF. CDR3 bases: TGTGCCAGCATTTCCCGACTAGCGGTTAGCACAGATACGCAGTATTTT. V usage is TRBV12-3 or TRBV12-4 and J usage is TRBJ2-3; 9 bases are shared with TRBD2. V lost 7 bases and J lost 0; bases outside the gene matches: 8. CDR3 length: 16 amino acids.

This clonotype was seen a few times. V is TRBV6-1 and J is TRBJ1-5; tentatively, D is TRBD1 (5 bases). Trimming removed 8 bases from V and 5 bases from J, with 10 bases in between. This CDR3 spans 12 amino acids. Germline V gene data show CDR1 as MNHNS and CDR2 as SASEGT. DNA for the CDR3: TGTGCCAGCGAAGGGACGGATCAGCCCCAGCATTTT. It is translated as CASEGTDQPQHF.

This sequence joins TRBV14 and TRBJ1-3; D not resolved. The germline CDR1 and CDR2 sequences are SGHDN and FVKESK. This CDR3 has 15 amino acids. V was shortened by 2 bases and J by 0 bases, with 8 bases between the two germline ends. CDR3 coding DNA: TGTGCCAGCAGCCAACTGCAGAACTCTGGAAACACCATATATTTT. Encoded protein: CASSQLQNSGNTIYF.

The table lists this clonotype with a few counts. The CDR3 DNA reads TGTGCCTGGAGTGCGGGTAGCGGGGGGGGACAAGAGACCCAGTACTTC. Its translation is CAWSAGSGGGQETQYF. V is TRBV30 and J is TRBJ2-5; 11 bases are shared with TRBD2. The CDR3 runs to 16 residues. Germline V gene sequence: CDR1 GTSNPN, CDR2 SVGIG (reference sequence). J was trimmed by 2 bases and V by 1 base; bases with no gene match: 6. Drawing the rest from reference TRBV30 and TRBJ2-5, the complete variable domain is SQTIHQWPATLVQPVGSPLSLECTVEGTSNPNLYWYRQAAGRGLQLLFYSVGIGQISSEVPQNLSASRPQDRQFILSSKKLLLSDSGFYLCAWSAGSGGGQETQYFGPGTRLLVL.

The chain carries TRBV9 and TRBJ2-1; D possibly corresponds to TRBD1 (5 bases). The V gene lost 3 bases and the J gene lost 6 bases, with 16 bases spanning the gap. The CDR3 totals 15 residues. Germline V gene lookup returns CDR1 SGDLS and CDR2 YYNGEE. CDR3 residues: CASSADSNPPNEQFF. Written as DNA, the CDR3 is TGTGCCAGCAGCGCCGACAGTAATCCCCCCAATGAGCAGTTCTTC. The full variable domain, rest sourced from reference TRBV9 and TRBJ2-1, is DSGVTQTPKHLITATGQRVTLRCSPRSGDLSVYWYQQSLDQGLQFLIQYYNGEERAKGNILERFSAQQFPDLHSELNLSSLELGDSALYFCASSADSNPPNEQFFGPGTRLTVL.

This clonotype has just a few counts. This rearrangement joins TRBV6-2 or TRBV6-3 to TRBJ1-5; 7 positions agree with TRBD1. The CDR3 is 19 residues long. V was clipped by 6 bases and J by 0 bases; unmatched bases: 17. CDR1 is MNHEY, CDR2 SVGEGT, per germline. CDR3 sequence reads: CASRGILWDSVFSNQPQHF. The CDR3 DNA follows: TGTGCCAGCAGGGGAATTCTCTGGGACAGCGTATTTAGCAATCAGCCCCAGCATTTT.

This clonotype was picked up a small number of times. V and J are TRBV6-5 and TRBJ2-3; TRBD1 agrees at 8 bases. The germline gives CDR1 MNHEY, CDR2 SVGAGI. Trimming removed 2 bases from V and 2 bases from J; junction bases left unmatched: 6. This CDR3 is built from 16 residues. The CDR3 DNA reads as TGTGCCAGCAGTTACAACGGCAGGGGGCACACAGATACGCAGTATTTT. Protein product: CASSYNGRGHTDTQYF.